The 26 T cell receptor beta chains given below trace back to one sample, sequenced in a study of blood T cell repertoires in COVID-19. Profiling relied on immunoSEQ multiplex PCR, and the TCRdb table lists in-frame clones only, not all of them. The sample shows about 190,000 clones, approximately 88% of them seen only once. The specimen sequenced was PBMCs or T cells enriched from blood (not recorded which). The receptor source for this set is a woman in her thirties who had recovered from COVID-19.

The genes are TRBV7-2 and TRBJ1-2, with D unresolved. The CDR3 extends over 13 amino acids. Germline loops: CDR1 SGHTA, CDR2 FQGNSA. V was trimmed by 2 bases and J by 7 bases, leaving 11 bases between them. The CDR3 nucleotides read TGTGCCAGCAGCTTATCCCAAGCTCTTGGCTACACCTTC. Its translation: CASSLSQALGYTF.

This clone was recorded only once. The chain uses TRBV30 and TRBJ2-4, with 7 bases fitting TRBD1. V gave up 0 bases and J gave up 14 bases; unmatched junction bases: 4. The CDR3 spans 11 residues. Germline assignment: CDR1 GTSNPN and CDR2 SVGIG (reference sequence). CDR3 bases: TGTGCCTGGAGTGTTCGGGGACAGAAGTACTTC. Its translation is CAWSVRGQKYF.

J is TRBJ2-3 and V is TRBV6-5; 7 bases agree with TRBD2. Per germline, CDR1 MNHEY and CDR2 SVGAGI. The CDR3 contains 13 residues. Germline trimming cut 6 bases from V and 8 bases from J; bases unmatched to any gene: 8. CDR3 sequence: CASSPGREATQYF. CDR3 coding DNA: TGTGCCAGCAGCCCAGGGAGGGAGGCTACGCAGTATTTT.

The gene calls are TRBV28 and TRBJ1-2; no clear D gene. Trimming shortened V by 1 base and J by 6 bases, and 9 bases separated the two germline ends. Germline values: CDR1 MDHEN, CDR2 SYDVKM. This CDR3 comprises 13 residues. The CDR3 spells CASSLFPEDGYTF. As DNA, the CDR3 is TGTGCCAGCAGTTTATTCCCAGAGGATGGCTACACCTTC.

This clone showed up just once. V gene TRBV12-3 or TRBV12-4 combines with J gene TRBJ2-2, with 9 bases that match TRBD2. The CDR3 spans 13 residues. J lost 4 bases, V lost 6 bases, and 0 bases had no gene match. In nucleotides, the CDR3 is TGTGCCAGCAGACTAGCGGGCACCGGGGAGCTGTTTTTT. This codes for CASRLAGTGELFF.

The genes are TRBV2 and TRBJ2-7; 9 nucleotides align to TRBD2. From germline, CDR1 is SNHLY and CDR2 FYNNEI. The CDR3 totals 15 residues. Unmatched junction bases numbered 6, after V lost 3 bases and J lost 3 bases. Here the CDR3 reads CASSDIGAGGYEQYF. The CDR3, as DNA: TGTGCCAGCAGTGATATTGGAGCGGGAGGCTACGAGCAGTACTTC.

The chain couples TRBV29-1 to TRBJ1-3, with unresolved D. This CDR3 spans 14 amino acids. Trimming left V 0 bases short and J 2 bases short, with 8 bases between. From germline, CDR1 is SQVTM and CDR2 ANQGSEA. CDR3 sequence reads: CSVEEPWPGNTIYF. As DNA, the CDR3 is TGCAGCGTTGAAGAGCCCTGGCCTGGAAACACCATATATTTT.

This clone was counted a few times. The chain employs TRBV7-2 and TRBJ1-2; the D gene is possibly TRBD1 (5 bases). Germline V gene lookup returns CDR1 SGHTA and CDR2 FQGNSA. The CDR3 covers 13 residues. V was trimmed by 3 bases and J by 6 bases, leaving 11 bases between them. CDR3 in amino acids: CASSFNKGHGYTF. CDR3 sequence (DNA): TGTGCCAGCAGCTTTAACAAGGGGCATGGCTACACCTTC.

The chain employs TRBV10-3 and TRBJ2-1, with D tentatively TRBD2 (6 bases). This CDR3 has 15 residues. Germline CDR1 and CDR2: ENHRY and SYGVKD. V lost 6 bases, J lost 2 bases, and 14 bases lay in between. This chain's CDR3 is CAIREGGTTYNEQFF. For the CDR3, the DNA is TGTGCCATCAGAGAAGGCGGGACCACCTACAATGAGCAGTTCTTC.

This clone showed up just a few times. The chain is built from TRBV5-1 and TRBJ1-1; weak D call: TRBD1 (6 bases). The CDR3 runs 14 residues. The V gene lost 3 bases and the J gene lost 0 bases, with 9 bases spanning the gap. Per the germline V gene, CDR1 is SGHRS and CDR2 is YFSETQ. The DNA of the CDR3 is TGCGCCAGCAGCTGGACAGTTATGAACACTGAAGCTTTCTTT. As protein: CASSWTVMNTEAFF. Supplemented by reference TRBV5-1 and TRBJ1-1, the full variable domain reads KAGVTQTPRYLIKTRGQQVTLSCSPISGHRSVSWYQQTPGQGLQFLFEYFSETQRNKGNFPGRFSGRQFSNSRSEMNVSTLELGDSALYLCASSWTVMNTEAFFGQGTRLTVV.

V and J are TRBV19 and TRBJ1-1; D is possibly TRBD1 (5 bases). This CDR3 has 14 amino acids. V dropped 1 base and J dropped 7 bases, with 13 bases sitting between them. Germline V gene lookup returns CDR1 LNHDA and CDR2 SQIVND (reference sequence). CDR3 sequence (DNA): TGTGCCAGTAGTATAGGTTACGGACACTTTGAAGCTTTCTTT. This codes for CASSIGYGHFEAFF.

With respect to this clone: Other DNA variants within this sample encode the same CDR3. This chain's CDR3 is CASSSRVYGYTF. CDR3 nucleotides: TGTGCCAGCAGTTCCAGGGTATATGGCTACACCTTC. The rearrangement uses TRBV28 and TRBJ1-2, with D possibly matching TRBD1 (5 bases). Germline-derived CDR1 and CDR2 are MDHEN and SYDVKM. The CDR3 has 12 amino acids. Between the trimmed V and J ends, which lost 4 bases and 5 bases, there was a span of 8 bases.

The V call is TRBV18, the J call TRBJ1-1; possibly TRBD1 for D (5 bases). The V and J ends lost 3 bases and 0 bases respectively, with 17 bases between them. Germline V gene lookup returns CDR1 KGHSH and CDR2 LQKENI. This CDR3 has 17 residues. The CDR3 nucleotides read TGTGCCAGCTCACCCCGGCAGGGTATTATGATGAACACTGAAGCTTTCTTT. Protein sequence: CASSPRQGIMMNTEAFF. Drawing the rest from reference TRBV18 and TRBJ1-1, the complete variable domain is NAGVMQNPRHLVRRRGQEARLRCSPMKGHSHVYWYRQLPEEGLKFMVYLQKENIIDESGMPKERFSAEFPKEGPSILRIQQVVRGDSAAYFCASSPRQGIMMNTEAFFGQGTRLTVV.

The chain combines TRBV9 with TRBJ2-6; the match to TRBD2 covers 13 bases. The CDR3 contains 19 residues. Germline V gene sequence: CDR1 SGDLS, CDR2 YYNGEE. V lost 4 bases to trimming and J lost 0 bases; unmatched junction nucleotides: 7. CDR3 region: CASSHYWTSGSSGANVLTF. The CDR3 DNA reads as TGTGCCAGCAGCCATTATTGGACTAGCGGGAGCTCTGGGGCCAACGTCCTGACTTTC.

V and J are TRBV6-1 and TRBJ1-5; perhaps TRBD1 as D (6 bases). CDR1 is MNHNS, CDR2 SASEGT, per germline. The CDR3 contains 14 residues. Trimming stripped 0 bases from V and 7 bases from J, with 10 bases between. For the CDR3, the DNA is TGTGCCAGCAGTGAAGCAGGGGGATCCCAGCCCCAGCATTTT. The encoded protein is CASSEAGGSQPQHF.

This clone was detected only a few times. The chain carries TRBV5-1 and TRBJ2-2; a possible D gene is TRBD1 (5 bases). Germline V gene lookup returns CDR1 SGHRS and CDR2 YFSETQ. There are 15 residues in the CDR3. Between the trimmed V and J ends, which lost 1 base and 1 base, there was a span of 8 bases. In nucleotides, the CDR3 is TGCGCCAGCAGCTTGTCCACAGGGAACACCGGGGAGCTGTTTTTT. Its translation is CASSLSTGNTGELFF. Complete variable domain (other parts from reference TRBV5-1 and TRBJ2-2): KAGVTQTPRYLIKTRGQQVTLSCSPISGHRSVSWYQQTPGQGLQFLFEYFSETQRNKGNFPGRFSGRQFSNSRSEMNVSTLELGDSALYLCASSLSTGNTGELFFGEGSRLTVL.

This clone has more than one count but fewer than ten. The chain carries TRBV28 and TRBJ1-1, with 7 positions matching TRBD1. V was clipped by 1 base and J by 3 bases; unmatched bases: 8. This CDR3 region has 16 residues. CDR1 is MDHEN, CDR2 SYDVKM, per germline. The chain's CDR3 is CASSLSTGRGDTEAFF. CDR3 bases: TGTGCCAGCAGTTTATCGACAGGGAGAGGCGACACTGAAGCTTTCTTT.

The V gene is TRBV7-9, the J gene TRBJ2-3; possible D gene TRBD1, 6 bases. Germline V gene lookup returns CDR1 SEHNR and CDR2 FQNEAQ (reference sequence). This CDR3 is built from 16 residues. V gave up 4 bases and J gave up 2 bases, with 16 bases separating them. CDR3 sequence (DNA): TGTGCCAGCAGCTCCCAGGACAGTCCCTTCACAGATACGCAGTATTTT. Protein: CASSSQDSPFTDTQYF.

This clone was counted only a few times. The chain carries TRBV7-3 and TRBJ1-1; 8 bases agree with TRBD1. Germline loops: CDR1 SGHTA, CDR2 FQGTGA. Trimming removed 0 bases from V and 5 bases from J; junction bases left unmatched: 2. The CDR3 length is 14 residues. The CDR3 spells CASSLTQGATEAFF. The CDR3 nucleotides are TGTGCCAGCAGCTTAACTCAGGGGGCTACTGAAGCTTTCTTT.

The V gene is TRBV18, the J gene TRBJ1-3, with 7 bases that match TRBD1. Germline-derived CDR1 and CDR2 are KGHSH and LQKENI. The ends lost 4 bases at V and 2 bases at J; junction bases unmatched: 8. The CDR3 loop spans 16 amino acids. CDR3 bases: TGTGCCAGCTCACTAAGACAGGGAGACCCTGGAAACACCATATATTTT. Its translation is CASSLRQGDPGNTIYF.

The chain joins TRBV24-1 to TRBJ2-7; D not resolved. The germline CDR1 and CDR2 sequences are KGHDR and SFDVKD. CDR3 length: 13 amino acids. Between the trimmed V and J ends, which lost 10 bases and 7 bases, there was a span of 19 bases. CDR3 coding DNA: TGTGCCACAGCTCCCCGGCTAGGCTTTGAGCAGTACTTC. Translation: CATAPRLGFEQYF.

J is TRBJ2-5 and V is TRBV7-2, with 10 nucleotides matching TRBD1. The CDR3 covers 19 residues. With 5 bases clipped from V and 4 bases from J, the junction kept 19 bases outside the gene matches. CDR1 SGHTA and CDR2 FQGNSA come from the germline V gene. DNA of the CDR3: TGTGCCAGCAGCCATCTTAGGCTGGACAGGGGGTTGTTATTAGAGACCCAGTACTTC. Its protein product is CASSHLRLDRGLLLETQYF.

This clone was recorded only once. V and J are TRBV5-1 and TRBJ1-4, with 9 bases matching TRBD1. The CDR3 sequence is 14 residues long. Germline CDR1 and CDR2: SGHRS and YFSETQ. With 5 bases clipped from V and 8 bases from J, the junction kept 7 bases outside the gene matches. CDR3 region: CASRSGTGYEKLFF. CDR3 DNA: TGCGCCAGCAGATCCGGGACAGGGTACGAAAAACTGTTTTTT.

This chain uses TRBV19 with TRBJ2-5; D is undetermined. Trimming took off 5 bases at V and 4 bases at J, with 11 bases between the two ends. The CDR3 spans 13 residues. Germline-derived CDR1 and CDR2 are LNHDA and SQIVND (reference sequence). The CDR3 is CASSWASRETQYF. In DNA, the CDR3 is TGTGCCAGTAGTTGGGCCAGCCGAGAGACCCAGTACTTC. Complete variable domain (other parts from reference TRBV19 and TRBJ2-5): DGGITQSPKYLFRKEGQNVTLSCEQNLNHDAMYWYRQDPGQGLRLIYYSQIVNDFQKGDIAEGYSVSREKKESFPLTVTSAQKNPTAFYLCASSWASRETQYFGPGTRLLVL.

V usage is TRBV14 and J usage is TRBJ1-6; 11 nucleotides line up with TRBD1. V lost 5 bases to trimming and J lost 10 bases; unmatched junction nucleotides: 10. Germline V lookup: CDR1 SGHDN, CDR2 FVKESK. This CDR3 comprises 16 residues. The CDR3 here is CASSDWTGGRRSPLHF. CDR3 nucleotide sequence: TGTGCCAGCAGCGATTGGACAGGGGGCCGTAGATCACCCCTCCACTTT.

Remarks on this clone: The sample holds other DNA sequences that translate to the same CDR3. V and J are TRBV10-2 and TRBJ1-4; D might be TRBD1 (6 bases). In germline, CDR1 is WSHSY, CDR2 SAAADI. Trimming stripped 0 bases from V and 2 bases from J, with 13 bases between. The CDR3 has 17 residues. The DNA of the CDR3 is TGCGCCAGCAGTGAGTCGACCGGCAGGGGTACTAATGAAAAACTGTTTTTT. It translates to CASSESTGRGTNEKLFF.